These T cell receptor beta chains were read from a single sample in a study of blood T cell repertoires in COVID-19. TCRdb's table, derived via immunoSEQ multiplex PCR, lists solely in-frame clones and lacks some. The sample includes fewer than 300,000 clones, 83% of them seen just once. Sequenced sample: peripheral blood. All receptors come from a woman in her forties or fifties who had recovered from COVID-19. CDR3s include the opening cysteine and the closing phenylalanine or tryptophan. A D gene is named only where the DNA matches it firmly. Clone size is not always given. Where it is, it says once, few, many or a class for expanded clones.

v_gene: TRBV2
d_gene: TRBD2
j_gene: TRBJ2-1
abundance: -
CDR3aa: CASSTGTSVNEQFF
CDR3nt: TGTGCCAGCAGTACCGGGACTAGCGTCAATGAGCAGTTCTTC

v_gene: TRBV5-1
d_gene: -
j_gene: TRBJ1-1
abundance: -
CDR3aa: CASSLLGAHTEAFF
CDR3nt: TGCGCCAGCAGCTTGTTGGGGGCGCACACTGAAGCTTTCTTT

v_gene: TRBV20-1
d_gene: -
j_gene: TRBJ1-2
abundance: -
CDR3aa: CSASRQGHYGYTF
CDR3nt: TGCAGTGCTAGTCGCCAGGGTCACTATGGCTACACCTTC

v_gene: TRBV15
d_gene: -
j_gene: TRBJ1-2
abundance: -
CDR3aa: CATSYLTGSDGYTF
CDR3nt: TGTGCCACCAGCTACCTCACAGGGAGTGATGGCTACACCTTC

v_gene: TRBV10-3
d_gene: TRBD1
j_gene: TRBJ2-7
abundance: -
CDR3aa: CAMSGTGPVRYF
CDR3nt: TGTGCCATGTCTGGGACAGGCCCCGTTCGGTACTTC

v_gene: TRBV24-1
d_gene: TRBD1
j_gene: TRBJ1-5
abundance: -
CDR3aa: CATSETGTGQPQHF
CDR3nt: TGTGCCACCAGTGAGACAGGGACAGGACAGCCCCAGCATTTT

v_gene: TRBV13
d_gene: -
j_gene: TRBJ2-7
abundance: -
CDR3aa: CASSLPGQSYEQYF
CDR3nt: TGTGCCAGCAGCTTACCGGGACAATCCTACGAGCAGTACTTC

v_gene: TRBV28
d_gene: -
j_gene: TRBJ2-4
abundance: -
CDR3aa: CASTLRGTPRTKNIQYF
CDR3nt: TGTGCCAGCACCTTAAGGGGTACTCCTCGCACCAAAAACATTCAGTACTTC

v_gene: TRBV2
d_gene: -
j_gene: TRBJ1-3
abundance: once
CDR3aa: CASSPGSGNTIYF
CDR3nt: TGTGCCTCTTCCCCGGGTTCTGGAAACACCATATATTTT

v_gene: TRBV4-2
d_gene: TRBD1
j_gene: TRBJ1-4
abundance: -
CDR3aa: CASSQDMQGATNEKLFF
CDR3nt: TGTGCCAGCAGCCAAGATATGCAGGGGGCAACTAATGAAAAACTGTTTTTT

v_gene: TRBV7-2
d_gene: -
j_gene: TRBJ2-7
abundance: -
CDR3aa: CASSWEQRQYF
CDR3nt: TGTGCCAGCAGCTGGGAGCAGAGGCAGTACTTC

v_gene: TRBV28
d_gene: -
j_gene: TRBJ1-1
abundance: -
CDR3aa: CASGQMNTEAFF
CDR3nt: TGTGCCAGCGGGCAGATGAACACTGAAGCTTTCTTT

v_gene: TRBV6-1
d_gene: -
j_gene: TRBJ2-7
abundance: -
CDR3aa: CASSEVGAVQTYEQYF
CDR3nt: TGTGCCAGCAGTGAAGTGGGGGCCGTACAAACCTACGAGCAGTACTTC

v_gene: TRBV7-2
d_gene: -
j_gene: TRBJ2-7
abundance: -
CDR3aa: CASSSRVTGEQYF
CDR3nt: TGTGCCAGCAGCTCCAGGGTAACGGGTGAGCAGTACTTC

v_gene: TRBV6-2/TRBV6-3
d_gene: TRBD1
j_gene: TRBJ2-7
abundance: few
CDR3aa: CASTPRQGDF
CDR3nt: TGTGCCAGCACCCCCCGACAGGGGGATTTC

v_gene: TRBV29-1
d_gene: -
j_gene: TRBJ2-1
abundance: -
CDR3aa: CSDRRNYNEQFF
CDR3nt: TGCAGCGACAGGCGAAACTACAATGAGCAGTTCTTC

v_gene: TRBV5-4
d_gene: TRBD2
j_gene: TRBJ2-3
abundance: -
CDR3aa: CASSRTSGSIRTDTQYF
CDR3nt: TGTGCCAGCAGCCGGACTAGCGGGAGTATTCGAACAGATACGCAGTATTTT

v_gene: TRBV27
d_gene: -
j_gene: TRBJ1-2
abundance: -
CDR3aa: CASSLRGVSGYTF
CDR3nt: TGTGCCAGCAGTCTACGCGGGGTTTCTGGCTACACCTTC

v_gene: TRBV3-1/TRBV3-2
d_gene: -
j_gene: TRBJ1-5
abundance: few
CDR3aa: CASSPPGGNQPQHF
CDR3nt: TGTGCCAGCAGCCCCCCGGGGGGCAATCAGCCCCAGCATTTT

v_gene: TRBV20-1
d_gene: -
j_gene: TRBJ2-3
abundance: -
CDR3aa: CSARNIDTQYF
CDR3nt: TGCAGTGCAAGAAACATAGATACGCAGTATTTT

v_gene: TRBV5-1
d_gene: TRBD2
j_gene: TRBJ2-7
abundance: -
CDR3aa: CASSLGAGGSYEQYF
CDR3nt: TGCGCCAGCAGCTTGGGGGCGGGAGGGAGCTACGAGCAGTACTTC

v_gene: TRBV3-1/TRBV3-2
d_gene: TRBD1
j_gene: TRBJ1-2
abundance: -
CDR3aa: CASSQGPDRVYGYTF
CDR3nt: TGTGCCAGCAGCCAAGGTCCGGACAGGGTCTATGGCTACACCTTC

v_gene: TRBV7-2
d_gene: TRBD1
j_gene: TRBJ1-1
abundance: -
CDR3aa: CASSFSDRGTEAFF
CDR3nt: TGTGCCAGCAGCTTTTCGGACAGGGGCACTGAAGCTTTCTTT

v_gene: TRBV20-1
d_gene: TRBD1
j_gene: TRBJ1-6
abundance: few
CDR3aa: CSASFSGGLSPLHF
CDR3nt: TGCAGTGCTAGTTTTTCAGGGGGCTTGTCACCCCTCCACTTT

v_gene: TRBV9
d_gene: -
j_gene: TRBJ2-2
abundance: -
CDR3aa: CASSLQAMGRSTGELFF
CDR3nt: TGTGCCAGCAGCCTCCAAGCGATGGGGAGGTCGACCGGGGAGCTGTTTTTT

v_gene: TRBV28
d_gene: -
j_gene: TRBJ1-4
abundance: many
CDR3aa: CASARGNEKLFF
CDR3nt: TGTGCCAGCGCGAGAGGGAATGAAAAACTGTTTTTT

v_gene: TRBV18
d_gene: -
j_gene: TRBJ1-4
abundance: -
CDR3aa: CASASGTYEKLFF
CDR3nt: TGTGCCAGCGCAAGTGGCACCTATGAAAAACTGTTTTTT